This is a list of T cell receptor beta chains from one sample in a study of shared clonotypes between healthy human individuals. Using immunoSEQ multiplex PCR, the repertoire was profiled, and TCRdb retains in-frame clones only, with some absent. The table shows around 2,000,000 clones, with approximately 94% occurring only once. The sequencing input was naive CD8+ T cells from PBMCs. The receptor set was obtained from a man between 18 and 29 years old in good health. Some clones in this sample may be carry-over from other donors' samples. Each CDR3 is given without its conserved first and last residue.

J gene | V gene | CDR3 protein
TRBJ1-2 | TRBV9 | ASSVDRGANYGYT
TRBJ1-5 | TRBV27 | ATGQGSRSNQPQH
TRBJ1-1 | TRBV4-1 | ASSPDSVGGGNTEAF
TRBJ2-3 | TRBV5-8 | ASSSRTRTRDTQY
TRBJ2-2 | TRBV10-3 | AISDPGLAANTGELF
TRBJ2-7 | TRBV13 | ASSYARGGYYEQY
TRBJ2-7 | TRBV19 | ASSEQVSYEQY
TRBJ2-7 | TRBV29-1 | SDPSGKYEQY
TRBJ2-6 | TRBV19 | ASRPGPTDLGANVLT
TRBJ1-5 | TRBV7-9 | ASSRGQGNQPQH
TRBJ1-4 | TRBV25-1 | ASRDSVRTNEKLF
TRBJ1-2 | TRBV28 | ASSLLHRGGGYT
TRBJ1-2 | TRBV27 | ASTHGVGIGDGYT
TRBJ2-3 | TRBV19 | ASSIGAGGSTDTQY
TRBJ1-2 | TRBV27 | ASRLGPGVYGYT
TRBJ2-2 | TRBV5-1 | ASSLVGGAGELF
TRBJ1-1 | TRBV4-1 | ASSTLGGEGTEAF
TRBJ1-3 | TRBV7-8 | ASSLLWVSGNTIY
TRBJ2-7 | TRBV2 | ASSEARYPLYEQY
TRBJ1-1 | TRBV7-9 | ASSSLRGRGTEAF
TRBJ1-5 | TRBV7-8 | ASSLAVPGPHYQPQH
TRBJ2-7 | TRBV28 | ASSLRGLAGREQY
TRBJ2-7 | TRBV28 | ASSWEGYEQY
TRBJ1-1 | TRBV7-9 | ASGLGTEAF
TRBJ1-1 | TRBV7-9 | ASSPRRGRDTEAF
TRBJ2-7 | TRBV27 | ASSFGLAGSNEQY
TRBJ2-7 | TRBV28 | ASSFSGRAYEQY
TRBJ2-1 | TRBV13 | ASSLAGGASGSYNEQF